The rows below give T cell receptor beta chains drawn from one sample of a study of vaccination and CD4 T cells after COVID-19. MiXCR, applied by TCRdb to the PCR reads, yields one record per CDR3 protein. The sample yields roughly 20,000 distinct CDR3 sequences, roughly half seen once. For these receptors, no antigen is known. Sequenced input: CD4+ T cells from blood, cultured in vitro. These receptors originate from a human donor who had recovered from COVID-19. The CDR3 runs from the conserved cysteine through the conserved F or W. D genes are given only for firm matches. Clone size is stated in some rows and not others, as once, few, many or a class when expanded.

. TRBJ2-7 TRBV19 TRBD1 CASRPGTALWDEQYF TGTGCCAGTAGGCCCGGGACAGCCTTGTGGGACGAGCAGTACTTC
. TRBJ1-2 TRBV28 TRBD1 CASSLSGTGRGYGYTF TGTGCCAGCAGTTTATCCGGGACAGGGAGGGGGTATGGCTACACCTTC
. TRBJ2-5 TRBV19 TRBD2 CASGLAGARQETQYF TGTGCCAGTGGACTAGCGGGGGCCCGCCAAGAGACCCAGTACTTC
. TRBJ2-7 TRBV6-5 TRBD1 CASSYPGQGRRGEQYF TGTGCCAGCAGTTACCCCGGACAGGGGAGACGAGGCGAGCAGTACTTC
. TRBJ1-2 TRBV27 . CASSPLWPGGTNYGYTF TGTGCCAGCAGCCCCCTCTGGCCGGGCGGAACTAACTATGGCTACACCTTC
. TRBJ2-1 TRBV27 . CASSLWGGRGREQFF TGTGCCAGCAGTTTATGGGGTGGTAGGGGCCGTGAGCAGTTCTTC
. TRBJ2-2 TRBV19 TRBD1 CASSIRQGANTGELFF TGTGCCAGTAGTATACGACAGGGGGCTAACACCGGGGAGCTGTTTTTT
few TRBJ1-5 TRBV19 . CASTGPRNSNQPQHF TGTGCCAGTACCGGGCCCAGAAATAGCAATCAGCCCCAGCATTTT
. TRBJ2-3 TRBV11-2 . CASSLGTGDTDTQYF TGTGCCAGCAGCTTAGGGACGGGGGACACAGATACGCAGTATTTT
. TRBJ2-7 TRBV6-1 TRBD2 CASPHGTSGSGEQYF TGTGCCAGCCCTCATGGGACTAGCGGGAGTGGCGAGCAGTACTTC
few TRBJ2-3 TRBV7-2 . CASSLETRLYTDTQYF TGTGCCAGCAGCTTAGAAACGCGACTATACACAGATACGCAGTATTTT
few TRBJ1-2 TRBV24-1 TRBD1 CATSDRRTGPPTNYGYTF TGTGCCACCAGTGATCGAAGGACAGGTCCCCCTACTAACTATGGCTACACCTTC
. TRBJ2-5 TRBV25-1 . CASSEVAATEIQETQYF TGTGCCAGCAGTGAAGTCGCGGCGACAGAGATCCAAGAGACCCAGTACTTC
. TRBJ2-3 TRBV12-3/TRBV12-4 . CASSLWTGGLPSTDTQYF TGTGCCAGCAGTTTATGGACGGGGGGCCTTCCTAGCACAGATACGCAGTATTTT
. TRBJ1-6 TRBV10-2 . CASSSKGIRTYNSPLHF TGCGCCAGCAGTTCCAAGGGAATCAGGACCTATAATTCACCCCTCCACTTT
. TRBJ2-7 TRBV6-5 . CASSYAQATSYEQYF TGTGCCAGCAGTTACGCGCAGGCTACGTCCTACGAGCAGTACTTC
. TRBJ2-7 TRBV5-1 TRBD2 CASSERTSGREWSYEQYF TGCGCCAGCAGCGAAAGGACTAGCGGGAGGGAGTGGTCCTACGAGCAGTACTTC
. TRBJ1-5 TRBV6-2/TRBV6-3 . CASSYIQDNQPQHF TGTGCCAGCAGTTACATACAGGATAATCAGCCCCAGCATTTT
. TRBJ2-7 TRBV28 . CASSFAFGSWYEQYF TGTGCCAGCAGTTTTGCGTTTGGATCGTGGTACGAGCAGTACTTC
. TRBJ2-7 TRBV6-1 TRBD2 CASSVTSEGNHEQYF TGTGCCAGCAGCGTTACTAGCGAGGGGAATCACGAGCAGTACTTC
. TRBJ2-7 TRBV20-1 TRBD1 CSASERDRGQYEQYF TGCAGTGCTAGTGAACGCGACAGGGGGCAGTACGAGCAGTACTTC
few TRBJ1-1 TRBV24-1 TRBD1 CATSEDTGGSGEAFF TGTGCCACCAGTGAAGACACAGGGGGTAGCGGTGAAGCTTTCTTT
. TRBJ2-1 TRBV7-8 TRBD1 CASSLRFRDRGSRMKNEQFF TGTGCCAGCAGCTTGAGGTTCCGGGACAGGGGGTCTAGGATGAAAAATGAGCAGTTCTTC
. TRBJ2-7 TRBV21-1 . CASSKSTDGTDSYEQYF TGTGCCAGCAGCAAAAGCACAGACGGGACTGACTCCTACGAGCAGTACTTC
. TRBJ1-4 TRBV28 TRBD1 CASSGQGVVWNEKLFF TGTGCCAGCAGTGGACAGGGGGTGGTTTGGAATGAAAAACTGTTTTTT
. TRBJ2-7 TRBV12-3/TRBV12-4 . CASSPNSAYSYEQYF TGTGCCAGCAGCCCGAACAGCGCCTACTCCTACGAGCAGTACTTC
. TRBJ2-7 TRBV28 . CASSGRGSYSWGYEQYF TGTGCCAGCAGTGGCAGGGGATCGTACTCTTGGGGGTACGAGCAGTACTTC
medium-sized TRBJ1-1 TRBV5-1 . CASSLSGRFIAFF TGCGCCAGCAGCTTGAGTGGACGATTTATAGCTTTCTTT
. TRBJ1-1 TRBV14 . CASSPNRAPEAFF TGTGCCAGCAGCCCAAACAGGGCCCCTGAAGCTTTCTTT
. TRBJ2-2 TRBV11-1 . CASSREASRTGELFF TGTGCCAGCAGCCGAGAGGCTAGTAGGACCGGGGAGCTGTTTTTT
. TRBJ2-3 TRBV2 . CASSDDTSRSDTQYF TGTGCCAGCAGTGATGACACCAGCAGGTCAGATACGCAGTATTTT
. TRBJ2-4 TRBV20-1 . CSARSSEIAKNIQYF TGCAGTGCTAGGTCCAGTGAGATAGCCAAAAACATTCAGTACTTC
few TRBJ1-2 TRBV6-2/TRBV6-3 . CASSYSGHGYGYTF TGTGCCAGCAGTTACTCGGGGCACGGCTATGGCTACACCTTC
. TRBJ1-1 TRBV7-9 . CASSLRGNTEAFF TGTGCCAGCAGCTTACGAGGTAACACTGAAGCTTTCTTT
. TRBJ2-7 TRBV7-9 TRBD1 CASSLDGDRAYEQYF TGTGCCAGCAGCTTAGATGGGGACAGGGCCTACGAGCAGTACTTC